This TCR beta chain was documented in a study of control samples from healthy donors and cancer patients. Measured with immunoSEQ multiplex PCR; TCRdb has only the in-frame clones, and not every one. The repertoire consists of 350,000 to 450,000 clones, with around 90% occurring once and the leading ten covering around 6.5%. This clone was seen just once. The CDR3 has 10 amino acids. Germline V CDR1 and CDR2: SQVTM, ANQGSEA. V was trimmed by 6 bases and J by 6 bases, leaving 8 bases between them. The receptor was isolated from a man aged 35 to 55 with head and neck cancer. Sequencing was done on a sample of PBMCs. J is TRBJ1-2 and V is TRBV29-1; maybe TRBD1 (6 bases). The CDR3 nucleotides read TGCAGCGTCGCAGGGGATGGCTACACCTTC. It is translated as CSVAGDGYTF.